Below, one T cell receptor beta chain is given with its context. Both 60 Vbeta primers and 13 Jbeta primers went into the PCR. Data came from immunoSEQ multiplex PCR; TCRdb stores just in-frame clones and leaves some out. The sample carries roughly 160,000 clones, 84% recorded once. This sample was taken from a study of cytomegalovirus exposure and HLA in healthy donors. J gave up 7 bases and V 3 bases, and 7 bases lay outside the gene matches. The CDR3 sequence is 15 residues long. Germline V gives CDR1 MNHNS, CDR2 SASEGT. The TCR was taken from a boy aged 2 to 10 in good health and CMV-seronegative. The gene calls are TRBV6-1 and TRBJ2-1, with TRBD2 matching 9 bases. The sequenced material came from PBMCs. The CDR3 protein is CASSERGRGGNEQFF. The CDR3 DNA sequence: TGTGCCAGCAGTGAGCGCGGGAGGGGGGGAAATGAGCAGTTCTTC.